This paragraph reports one TCR beta chain. These data belong to a study of blood T cell repertoires in COVID-19. Methods used by the authors: Scientists estimated how many nucleated cells there were by amplifying reference gene primers. Clones were sequenced by immunoSEQ multiplex PCR, and TCRdb holds only the in-frame ones, with some missing. V, J and clone size reflect that table, while D and trimming were determined from the DNA. The repertoire holds about 180,000 clones, with 86% as singletons. The specimen sequenced was peripheral blood. The TCR sequence derives from an older man with active or convalescent COVID-19.

The chain's CDR3 is CASSYEGQVSYEQYF. Here the CDR3 DNA reads TGTGCCAGCAGTTACGAGGGACAGGTCTCCTACGAGCAGTACTTC. V and J are TRBV6-6 and TRBJ2-7, with 8 bases identical to TRBD1. The germline V gene encodes CDR1 MNHNY and CDR2 SVGAGI (reference sequence). This CDR3 has 15 amino acids. V was clipped by 2 bases and J by 0 bases; unmatched bases: 3.